Below are 20 T cell receptor beta chains sequenced from a single sample in a study of T cells expressing NK-cell markers (dated by TCRdb to the early 2020s). Library creation used 5' RACE. The data were produced on an Illumina HiSeq 2000. Once TCRdb had reprocessed the reads, it stored one entry per CDR3 protein sequence and supplied no DNA. The sample table includes 300,000 to 450,000 distinct CDR3 sequences. Clones ranked in the top ten supply 5.2% of the sample. The sequenced sample consisted of blood T cells: a sorted CD56 or NKG2C T cell subset, CD4+ or CD8+ T cells, or bulk PBMC T cells (not recorded which). All receptors come from a man aged 18 to 69 in good health.

The chain carries TRBV12-3 or TRBV12-4 and TRBJ1-3. The CDR3 runs 12 residues. The CDR3 loop is CASSPTFDTIYF.

This sequence joins TRBV3-1 and TRBJ1-4. The CDR3 sequence is 13 residues long. Germline V gene sequence: CDR1 LGHDT, CDR2 YNNKEL (reference sequence). The CDR3 here is CASQGLYSEKLFF.

This chain connects TRBV12-3 or TRBV12-4 to TRBJ2-4; TCRdb indicates TRBD1, and absent DNA this call remains unverified. CDR3 length: 15 amino acids. The CDR3 sequence is CASRQQGLAKNIQYF.

The genes are TRBV20-1 and TRBJ2-5; the TCRdb call, TRBD1, lacks DNA for checking. Germline V gene sequence: CDR1 DFQATT, CDR2 SNEGSKA (reference sequence). The CDR3 spans 13 residues. The CDR3 is CSALRTGPKTQYF.

CDR3 residues: CSAGKTSASVQEQFF. The chain combines TRBV29-1 with TRBJ2-1; TCRdb proposes TRBD2, but this gene call is untestable without DNA. Germline V gene data show CDR1 as SQVTM and CDR2 as ANQGSEA. CDR3 length equals 15 residues.

This chain uses TRBV11-2 with TRBJ1-1. The germline V gene has CDR1 SGHAT and CDR2 FQNNGV. The CDR3 sequence is 17 residues long. CDR3 sequence: CASSLVWRRRGGTEAFF.

The V call is TRBV6-1, the J call TRBJ1-1. This CDR3 contains 13 residues. Germline loops: CDR1 MNHNS, CDR2 SASEGT. The CDR3 loop is CASREAANTEAFF.

V is TRBV7-4 and J is TRBJ2-7; without DNA, the TCRdb call of TRBD1 cannot be checked. In germline, CDR1 is SGHVT, CDR2 SQSDAQ. The CDR3 extends over 14 amino acids. CDR3 amino acids: CASRTRDRGYEQYF.

The chain carries TRBV29-1 and TRBJ2-1; TCRdb proposes TRBD1, but this gene call is untestable without DNA. The CDR3 covers 13 residues. Germline CDR1 and CDR2: SQVTM and ANQGSEA. CDR3 sequence reads: CSVQATLPDEQFF.

CDR3 sequence reads: CASSTQGQGSTEAFF. The genes are TRBV2 and TRBJ1-1; TCRdb's D call, TRBD1, is unchecked because there is no DNA. CDR1 and CDR2 from the germline V gene are SNHLY and FYNNEI. The CDR3 runs 15 residues.

The chain combines TRBV6-1 with TRBJ2-4; TCRdb's assignment of TRBD2 cannot be checked, as there is no DNA. The germline V gene has CDR1 MNHNS and CDR2 SASEGT. This CDR3 has 13 amino acids. The CDR3 spells CASTTKGRRIQYF.

The chain combines TRBV7-8 with TRBJ2-3; TCRdb returns TRBD2, unconfirmable since there is no DNA. There are 18 residues in the CDR3. Germline CDR1 SGHVS, CDR2 FQNEAQ. CDR3 residues: CASSLGTSGGLSTDTQYF.

The chain employs TRBV7-2 and TRBJ1-1; TCRdb picks TRBD1, but there is no DNA to check that call. The CDR3 contains 13 residues. The germline gives CDR1 SGHTA, CDR2 FQGNSA. CDR3 amino acids: CASSIRQGTEAFF.

The J gene is TRBJ2-3, the V gene TRBV2; the TCRdb D gene call, TRBD2, has no DNA to confirm it. CDR1 is SNHLY, CDR2 FYNNEI, per germline. The CDR3 is made up of 16 amino acids. The CDR3 sequence: CASSRWTSGGRDTQYF. Filled out from reference TRBV2 and TRBJ2-3, the complete variable domain reads EPEVTQTPSHQVTQMGQEVILRCVPISNHLYFYWYRQILGQKVEFLVSFYNNEISEKSEIFDDQFSVERPDGSNFTLKIRSTKLEDSAMYFCASSRWTSGGRDTQYFGPGTRLTVL.

The V gene is TRBV5-8, the J gene TRBJ2-1; the TCRdb call, TRBD2, lacks DNA for checking. The CDR3 has 16 amino acids. Germline V gives CDR1 SGHTS, CDR2 YDEGEE. CDR3 sequence reads: CASSSKPGLAGLEQFF.

The chain has TRBV27 and TRBJ2-5; TCRdb calls TRBD2, which cannot be checked without DNA. Per germline, CDR1 MNHEY and CDR2 SMNVEV (reference sequence). The CDR3 is 14 residues long. This CDR3 reads CASMRAGGFETQYF.

The chain carries TRBV25-1 and TRBJ1-3. This CDR3 is built from 13 residues. Germline CDR1 is MGHDK and CDR2 is SYGVNS. The CDR3 spells CASSAAGGNTIYF.

The gene calls are TRBV19 and TRBJ2-6; TCRdb picks TRBD1, but there is no DNA to check that call. The CDR3 consists of 16 residues. CDR1 is LNHDA and CDR2 is SQIVND in the germline V gene (reference sequence). CDR3 sequence: CASSRGHSSEANVLTF.

The CDR3 reads CASRREQETQYF. The chain has TRBV12-3 or TRBV12-4 and TRBJ2-5; the TCRdb call, TRBD2, lacks DNA for checking. The CDR3 runs to 12 residues.

The chain's CDR3 is CAVERADTQYF. V is TRBV7-9 and J is TRBJ2-3. Germline V lookup: CDR1 SEHNR, CDR2 FQNEAQ (reference sequence). This CDR3 region has 11 residues.